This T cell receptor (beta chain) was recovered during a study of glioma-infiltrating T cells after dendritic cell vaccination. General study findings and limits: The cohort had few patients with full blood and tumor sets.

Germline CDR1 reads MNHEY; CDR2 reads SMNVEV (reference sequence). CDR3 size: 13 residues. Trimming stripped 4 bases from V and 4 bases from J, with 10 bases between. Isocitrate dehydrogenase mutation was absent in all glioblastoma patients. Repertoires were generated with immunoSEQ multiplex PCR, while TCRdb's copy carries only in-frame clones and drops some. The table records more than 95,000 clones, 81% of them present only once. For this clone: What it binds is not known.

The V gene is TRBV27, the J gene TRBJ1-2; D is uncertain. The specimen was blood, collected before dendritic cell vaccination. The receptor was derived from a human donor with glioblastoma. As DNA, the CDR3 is TGTGCCAGCAGTTCCCGCCAACTCTATGGCTACACCTTC. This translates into CASSSRQLYGYTF.